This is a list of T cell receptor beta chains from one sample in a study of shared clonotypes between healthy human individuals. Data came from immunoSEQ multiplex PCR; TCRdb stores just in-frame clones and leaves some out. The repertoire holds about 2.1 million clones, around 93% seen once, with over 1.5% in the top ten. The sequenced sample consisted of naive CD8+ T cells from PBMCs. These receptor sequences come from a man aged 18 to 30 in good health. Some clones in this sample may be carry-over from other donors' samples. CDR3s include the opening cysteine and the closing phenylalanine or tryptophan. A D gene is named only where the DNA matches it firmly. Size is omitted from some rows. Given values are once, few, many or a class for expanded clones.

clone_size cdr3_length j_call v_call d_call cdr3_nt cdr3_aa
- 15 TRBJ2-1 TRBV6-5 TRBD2 TGTGCCAGCAGTTCGCGCGGGACTAGCGGGGAGGAGCAGTTCTTC CASSSRGTSGEEQFF
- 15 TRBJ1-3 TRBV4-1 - TGCGCCAGCAGCCAAAAACAGTACTCTGGAAACACCATATATTTT CASSQKQYSGNTIYF
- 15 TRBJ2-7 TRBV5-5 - TGTGCCAGCAGCTTGTGGGGGGAGACCTCCTACGAGCAGTACTTC CASSLWGETSYEQYF
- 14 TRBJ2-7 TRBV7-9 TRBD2 TGTGCCAGCAGCCGGACTAGCGGGGCCTACGAGCAGTACTTC CASSRTSGAYEQYF
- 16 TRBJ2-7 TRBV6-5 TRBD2 TGTGCCAGCAGTTACTCGACTAGCTGGGGGTCCTACGAGCAGTACTTC CASSYSTSWGSYEQYF
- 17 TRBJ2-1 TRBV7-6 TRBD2 TGTGCCAGCAGACAACCCCGGGAGGGCGGGAGGGCCAATGAGCAGTTCTTC CASRQPREGGRANEQFF
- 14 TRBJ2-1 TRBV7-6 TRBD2 TGTGCCAGCAGCTTTGAGCGGGAGGGGATTGAGCAGTTCTTC CASSFEREGIEQFF
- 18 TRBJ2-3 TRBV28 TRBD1 TGTGCCAGCAGCCGGACAGGGGGCGCGGGGACTAGCACAGATACGCAGTATTTT CASSRTGGAGTSTDTQYF
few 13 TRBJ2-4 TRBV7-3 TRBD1 TGTGCCAGCAGGGGGACAGGGGAGGACATTCAGTACTTC CASRGTGEDIQYF
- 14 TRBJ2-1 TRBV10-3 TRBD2 TGTGCCATCAGTCCTAGCGGGAGGGCCAATGAGCAGTTCTTC CAISPSGRANEQFF
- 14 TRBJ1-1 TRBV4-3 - TGCGCCAGCAGCCCGGGATGGAGGAGCACTGAAGCTTTCTTT CASSPGWRSTEAFF
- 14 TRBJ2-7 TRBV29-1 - TGCAGCGTTGAAAGCGGACAGACCATCTACGAGCAGTACTTC CSVESGQTIYEQYF
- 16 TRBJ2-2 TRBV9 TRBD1 TGTGCCAGCAGCGCCACCGGGACAGGGCAGGCCGGGGAGCTGTTTTTT CASSATGTGQAGELFF
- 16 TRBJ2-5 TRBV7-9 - TGTGCCAGCAACTCCGTTGTTGGGGTCCGGAAAGAGACCCAGTACTTC CASNSVVGVRKETQYF
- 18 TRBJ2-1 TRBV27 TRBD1 TGTGCCAGCAGCCTTGGCTCACGTGTGACAGGGCCTGAGGGGGAGCAGTTCTTC CASSLGSRVTGPEGEQFF
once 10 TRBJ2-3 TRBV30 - TGTGCCTGGGCTAGAGATACGCAGTATTTT CAWARDTQYF
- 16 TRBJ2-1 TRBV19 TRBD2 TGTGCCAGTAGATCCACCCTAGCGGGACCCCACAATGAGCAGTTCTTC CASRSTLAGPHNEQFF
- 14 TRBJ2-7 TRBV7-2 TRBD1 TGTGCCAGCAGCCCGACAGGGGGCTCCTACGAGCAGTACTTC CASSPTGGSYEQYF
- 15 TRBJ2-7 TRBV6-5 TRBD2 TGTGCCAGCAGTCCCCTGGCGGGAGGGCCCCACGAGCAGTACTTC CASSPLAGGPHEQYF
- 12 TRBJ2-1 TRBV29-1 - TGCAGCGTTGGTCTAGGGCCGAATGAGCAGTTCTTC CSVGLGPNEQFF
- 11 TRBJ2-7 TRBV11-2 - TGTGCCAGCAGCCCAAACGCCGAGCAGTACTTC CASSPNAEQYF
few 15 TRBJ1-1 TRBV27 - TGTGCCAGCAGTTTATCGGTAAGACCGAACACTGAAGCTTTCTTT CASSLSVRPNTEAFF
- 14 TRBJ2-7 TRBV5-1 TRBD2 TGCGCCAGCAGCTTGGGACTAGCTAGCTACGAGCAGTACTTC CASSLGLASYEQYF
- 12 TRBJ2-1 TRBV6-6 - TGTGCCAGCAGACCAGGGAGCAATGAGCAGTTCTTC CASRPGSNEQFF
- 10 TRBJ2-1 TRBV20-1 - TGCAGTGCCCTCTACAATGAGCAGTTCTTC CSALYNEQFF
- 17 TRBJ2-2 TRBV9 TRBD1 TGTGCCAGCGCCATGGCGTACAGGGGGATGAACACCGGGGAGCTGTTTTTT CASAMAYRGMNTGELFF
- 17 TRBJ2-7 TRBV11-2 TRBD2 TGTGCCAGCAGCTCCTATATTTTAGCGGGAGGCTCTTTTGAGCAGTACTTC CASSSYILAGGSFEQYF
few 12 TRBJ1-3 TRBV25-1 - TGTGCCAGCAGTGAAAAAGGAAACACCATATATTTT CASSEKGNTIYF
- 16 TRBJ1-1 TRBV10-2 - TGCGCCAGTACTGACCGGGACGCAGGTTTGTACACTGAAGCTTTCTTT CASTDRDAGLYTEAFF